This T cell receptor beta chain was observed in a study of beta chain features in type 1 diabetes. Whole-study results and caveats: When Type 1 diabetes patients were examined, their TCRB CDR3s proved moderately but significantly shorter in all four CD4+ subsets. Any HLA effect on TCRB rearrangement was left unresolved by small sub-analyses. The naive, central memory and Treg TCRB repertoires looked more alike in patients than they did in healthy donors.

The sequenced template was cDNA made from the entire isolated RNA. Data came from immunoSEQ multiplex PCR; TCRdb stores just in-frame clones and leaves some out. The sample has around 170,000 clones, roughly 9% seen once. This clone occurred a few times. Its antigen is as yet unknown. CDR1 is KGHSH and CDR2 is LQKENI in the germline V gene. Trimming removed 2 bases from V and 9 bases from J; junction bases left unmatched: 6. The CDR3 has 15 amino acids. The sequenced sample consisted of central memory CD4+ T cells from blood. This TCR was sampled from a woman in her thirties with type 1 diabetes. The V call is TRBV18, the J call TRBJ2-1, with 11 nucleotides matching TRBD1. The CDR3 DNA reads TGTGCCAGCTCACCATGGACAGGGGGCAATGGTGAGCAGTTCTTC. It encodes CASSPWTGGNGEQFF.